Sequencing of this T cell receptor (beta chain) was carried out in a study of blood T cell repertoires in COVID-19. Study-level background: Both acute and convalescent COVID-19 samples were obtained from the United States, Italy and Spain. T cells, B-cell-depleted T cells, or PBMCs supplied cDNA or gDNA.

Only in-frame clones appear in the TCRdb table, and some are missing; sequencing was by immunoSEQ multiplex PCR. The repertoire holds about 470,000 clones, with approximately 86% as singletons. From germline, CDR1 is SGDLS and CDR2 YYNGEE. This CDR3 has 14 residues. J gave up 6 bases and V 4 bases, and 7 bases lay outside the gene matches. The chain has TRBV9 and TRBJ1-2, with 9 nucleotides matching TRBD1. Sequencing used PBMCs or T cells enriched from blood (not recorded which). The receptor was derived from a woman under 30 who had recovered from COVID-19. The CDR3: CASSFSDRGDGYTF. In nucleotides, the CDR3 is TGTGCCAGCAGCTTCTCGGACAGGGGAGATGGCTACACCTTC.